A single sample gave rise to the 9 T cell receptor beta chains below, sequenced in a study of shared clonotypes between healthy human individuals. Profiled with immunoSEQ multiplex PCR; TCRdb holds only in-frame clones, not every one. The table has hundreds of thousands of clones, roughly 96% seen once. CD8 cells regarded as naive lacked CD45RO, were positively chosen for CCR7, and omitted terminally differentiated effector memory CD45RA+ cells. Sequenced input: naive CD8+ T cells sorted from blood. The receptors were sampled from a woman aged 25 to 39 in good health.

This clone was counted once. The chain combines TRBV29-1 with TRBJ2-5; D is undetermined. The CDR3 is made up of 13 amino acids. Trimming removed 2 bases from V and 4 bases from J, with 11 bases in between. Per germline, CDR1 SQVTM and CDR2 ANQGSEA. In DNA, the CDR3 is TGCAGCGTTGAAACTGGGGTCGGAGAGACCCAGTACTTC. It encodes CSVETGVGETQYF.

The CDR3 region has the DNA TGTGCCAGCAGTCTGACTAGCGGCAGCATTCAGTACTTC. Amino acids: CASSLTSGSIQYF. This sequence joins TRBV28 and TRBJ2-4; TRBD2 matches at 9 bases. This CDR3 spans 13 amino acids. Germline lookup yields CDR1 MDHEN and CDR2 SYDVKM. The V segment lost 5 bases and the J segment 9 bases; nucleotides outside the gene matches: 5.

The V call is TRBV4-1, the J call TRBJ2-2; D not certain. The germline gives CDR1 MGHRA, CDR2 YSYEKL. V lost 6 bases and J 5 bases, leaving 10 bases between the germline ends. The CDR3 covers 13 residues. Here the CDR3 reads CASRQIRTGELFF. As DNA, the CDR3 is TGCGCCAGCAGACAAATTAGGACCGGGGAGCTGTTTTTT.

J is TRBJ1-1 and V is TRBV19; 9 bases line up with TRBD1. This CDR3 is 15 amino acids long. The germline V gene encodes CDR1 LNHDA and CDR2 SQIVND (reference sequence). V shed 4 bases, J shed 4 bases, and the junction held 7 bases outside the gene matches. CDR3 sequence (DNA): TGTGCCAGTAGTACTACCGGGACAGGGAGCACTGAAGCTTTCTTT. It is translated as CASSTTGTGSTEAFF.

This chain uses TRBV7-2 with TRBJ2-3; 7 bases are shared with TRBD2. Germline loops: CDR1 SGHTA, CDR2 FQGNSA. V dropped 6 bases and J dropped 4; count of bases not matched to a gene: 22. The CDR3 has 19 amino acids. The CDR3 sequence: CASSLAWAVEAGPSDTQYF. The CDR3 nucleotides read TGTGCCAGCAGTCTAGCGTGGGCCGTGGAAGCGGGACCCTCAGATACGCAGTATTTT.

J is TRBJ1-1 and V is TRBV5-4, with D possibly being TRBD1 (5 bases). V lost 6 bases and J 2 bases, leaving 11 bases between the germline ends. This CDR3 contains 13 residues. Germline assignment: CDR1 SGHNT and CDR2 YYREEE (reference sequence). The CDR3 protein is CASNERGNTEAFF. In nucleotides, the CDR3 is TGTGCCAGCAACGAAAGGGGTAACACTGAAGCTTTCTTT. Supplemented by reference TRBV5-4 and TRBJ1-1, the full variable domain reads ETGVTQSPTHLIKTRGQQVTLRCSSQSGHNTVSWYQQALGQGPQFIFQYYREEENGRGNFPPRFSGLQFPNYSSELNVNALELDDSALYLCASNERGNTEAFFGQGTRLTVV.

Regarding this clone: This specimen includes other DNA sequences encoding the same CDR3. The chain recombines TRBV27 with TRBJ1-1; the D is unclear. This CDR3 region has 15 residues. CDR1 and CDR2 from the germline V gene are MNHEY and SMNVEV (reference sequence). Trimming took 0 bases from V and 0 from J, leaving 8 bases between them. DNA for the CDR3: TGTGCCAGCAGTTTATCGGGCGGAATGAACACTGAAGCTTTCTTT. Translated: CASSLSGGMNTEAFF.

The V and J genes are TRBV25-1 and TRBJ1-1; D is undetermined. The germline V and J ends were trimmed by 3 bases and 0 bases, with 8 bases remaining between them. CDR1 and CDR2 (germline): MGHDK, SYGVNS. There are 14 residues in the CDR3. CDR3 DNA sequence: TGTGCCAGCAGTGATGACATGATGAACACTGAAGCTTTCTTT. Translation gives CASSDDMMNTEAFF.

The chain has TRBV4-1 and TRBJ2-3; 10 bases are a match to TRBD1. After removal of 4 bases from V and 2 bases from J, the junction contained 9 bases not matched to a gene. Germline assignment: CDR1 MGHRA and CDR2 YSYEKL. The CDR3 length is 17 residues. As DNA, the CDR3 is TGCGCCAGCAGCCGATTACGACAGGGGGCGACCACAGATACGCAGTATTTT. Its protein product is CASSRLRQGATTDTQYF.